Described below is a single T cell receptor (beta chain) sequence and its context. Its antigen remains unknown. Clones were sequenced by immunoSEQ multiplex PCR, and TCRdb holds only the in-frame ones, with some missing. The table includes over 250,000 clones, 75% to 90% detected once. This entry comes from a study of cytomegalovirus exposure and HLA in healthy donors. Overall study results and limits: The study listed some 160 cytomegalovirus-associated TCR beta chains.

Germline loops: CDR1 LNHNV, CDR2 YYDKDF (reference sequence). This CDR3 contains 14 residues. V was pared by 4 bases and J by 6 bases, with 14 bases between. Material for sequencing was PBMCs. The clonotype originates from a woman aged 25 to 45 in good health and CMV-seropositive. The J gene is TRBJ2-3, the V gene TRBV15; possibly TRBD2 for D (5 bases). The DNA for the CDR3 is TGTGCCACCAGCATTACGGGATCCCTGGATACGCAGTATTTT. Protein: CATSITGSLDTQYF.